The clone carrying this T cell receptor beta chain was seen more than once but under ten times. Antigen unknown. This specimen comes from a study of beta chain features in type 1 diabetes. Study outcomes and limitations: Individuals with type 1 diabetes displayed fewer insertions and more deletions at VDJ junctions. In every one of the four CD4+ subsets, TCRB CDR3s were moderately but significantly shorter in Type 1 diabetes patients. TCRB repertoires of naive, central memory and Treg cells appeared more similar among patients than among healthy donors.

Per germline, CDR1 SGHVS and CDR2 FQNEAQ. The CDR3 runs to 13 residues. V was clipped by 3 bases and J by 6 bases, with 11 bases between them. Isolated RNA was reverse transcribed in full, so expressed TCRB transcripts were sequenced. Measured with immunoSEQ multiplex PCR; TCRdb has only the in-frame clones, and not every one. The sample gives 240,000 or so clones, around 21% of which show up once; 0.028% is in the top ten. Sequencing was carried out using naive CD4+ T cells from blood. This clonotype was sampled from a woman aged 40-49 years with type 1 diabetes. This chain uses TRBV7-8 with TRBJ1-1; D remains ambiguous. CDR3 in amino acids: CASSLLRAAEAFF. As DNA, the CDR3 is TGTGCCAGCAGCTTGCTGAGGGCTGCTGAAGCTTTCTTT.